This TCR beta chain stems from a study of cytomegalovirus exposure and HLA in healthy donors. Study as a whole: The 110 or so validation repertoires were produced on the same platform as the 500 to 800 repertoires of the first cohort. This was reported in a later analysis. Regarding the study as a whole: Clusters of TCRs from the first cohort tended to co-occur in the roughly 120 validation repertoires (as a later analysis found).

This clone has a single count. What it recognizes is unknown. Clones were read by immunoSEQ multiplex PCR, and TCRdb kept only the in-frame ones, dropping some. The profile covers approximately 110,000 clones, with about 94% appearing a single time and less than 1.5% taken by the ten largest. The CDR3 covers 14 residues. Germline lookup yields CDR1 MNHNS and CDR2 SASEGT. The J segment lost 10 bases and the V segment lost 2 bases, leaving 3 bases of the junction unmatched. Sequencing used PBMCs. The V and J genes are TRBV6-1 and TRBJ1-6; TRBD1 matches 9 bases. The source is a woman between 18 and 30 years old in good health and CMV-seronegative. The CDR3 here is CASSERDRGSPLHF. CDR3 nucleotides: TGTGCCAGCAGTGAAAGAGACAGGGGGTCACCCCTCCACTTT.